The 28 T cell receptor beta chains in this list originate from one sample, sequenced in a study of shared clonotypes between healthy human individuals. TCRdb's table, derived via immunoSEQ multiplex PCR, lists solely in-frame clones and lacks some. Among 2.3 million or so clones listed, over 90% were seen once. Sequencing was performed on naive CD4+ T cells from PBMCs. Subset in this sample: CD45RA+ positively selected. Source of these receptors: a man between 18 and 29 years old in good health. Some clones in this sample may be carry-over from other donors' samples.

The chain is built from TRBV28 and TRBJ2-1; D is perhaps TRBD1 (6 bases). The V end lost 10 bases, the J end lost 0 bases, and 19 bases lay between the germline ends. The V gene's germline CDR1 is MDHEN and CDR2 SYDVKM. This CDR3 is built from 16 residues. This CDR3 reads CATLPTGYGSYNEQFF. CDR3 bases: TGTGCCACCTTACCGACAGGCTACGGCTCCTACAATGAGCAGTTCTTC.

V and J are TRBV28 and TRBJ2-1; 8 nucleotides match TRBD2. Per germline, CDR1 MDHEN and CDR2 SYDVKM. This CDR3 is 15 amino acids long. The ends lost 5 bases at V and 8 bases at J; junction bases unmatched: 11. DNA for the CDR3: TGTGCCAGCAGTACCCCGGGACTAGAGTCCGATGAGCAGTTCTTC. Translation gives CASSTPGLESDEQFF.

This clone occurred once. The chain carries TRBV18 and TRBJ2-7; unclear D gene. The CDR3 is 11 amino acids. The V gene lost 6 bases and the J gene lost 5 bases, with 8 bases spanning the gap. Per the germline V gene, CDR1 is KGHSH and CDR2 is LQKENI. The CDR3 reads CASSPHDEQYF. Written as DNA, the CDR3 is TGTGCCAGCTCCCCCCACGACGAGCAGTACTTC. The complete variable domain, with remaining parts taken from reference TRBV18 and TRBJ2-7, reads NAGVMQNPRHLVRRRGQEARLRCSPMKGHSHVYWYRQLPEEGLKFMVYLQKENIIDESGMPKERFSAEFPKEGPSILRIQQVVRGDSAAYFCASSPHDEQYFGPGTRLTVT.

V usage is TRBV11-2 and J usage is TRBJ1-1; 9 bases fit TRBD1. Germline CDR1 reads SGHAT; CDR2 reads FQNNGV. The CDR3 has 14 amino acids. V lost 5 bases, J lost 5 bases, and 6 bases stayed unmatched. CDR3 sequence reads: CASSITGQGTEAFF. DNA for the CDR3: TGTGCCAGCAGCATAACCGGACAGGGGACTGAAGCTTTCTTT.

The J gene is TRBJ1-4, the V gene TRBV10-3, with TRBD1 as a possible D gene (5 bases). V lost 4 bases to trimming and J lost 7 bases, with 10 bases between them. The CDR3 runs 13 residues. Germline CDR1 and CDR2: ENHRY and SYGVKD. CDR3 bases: TGTGCCATCAGTGCGGGCGACAGTGAAAAACTGTTTTTT. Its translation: CAISAGDSEKLFF.

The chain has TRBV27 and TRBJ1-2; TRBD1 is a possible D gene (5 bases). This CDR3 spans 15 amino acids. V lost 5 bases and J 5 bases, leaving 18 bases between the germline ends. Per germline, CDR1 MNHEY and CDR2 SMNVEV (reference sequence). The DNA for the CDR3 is TGTGCCAGCAGTCCCGGGAGTGGGGGATGGTATGGCTACACCTTC. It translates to CASSPGSGGWYGYTF.

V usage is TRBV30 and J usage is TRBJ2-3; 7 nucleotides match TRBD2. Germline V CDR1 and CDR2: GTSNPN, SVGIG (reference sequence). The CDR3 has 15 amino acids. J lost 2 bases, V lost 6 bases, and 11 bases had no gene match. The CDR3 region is CACLRGLPNTDTQYF. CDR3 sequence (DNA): TGTGCCTGCCTTCGGGGACTACCGAACACAGATACGCAGTATTTT. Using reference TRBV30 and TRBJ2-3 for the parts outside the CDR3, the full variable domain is SQTIHQWPATLVQPVGSPLSLECTVEGTSNPNLYWYRQAAGRGLQLLFYSVGIGQISSEVPQNLSASRPQDRQFILSSKKLLLSDSGFYLCACLRGLPNTDTQYFGPGTRLTVL.

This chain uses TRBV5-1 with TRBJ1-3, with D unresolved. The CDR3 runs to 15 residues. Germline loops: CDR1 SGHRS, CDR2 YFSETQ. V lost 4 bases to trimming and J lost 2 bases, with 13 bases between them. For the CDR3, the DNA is TGCGCCAGCAGCCTGACCCGGGGAACTGGAAACACCATATATTTT. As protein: CASSLTRGTGNTIYF.

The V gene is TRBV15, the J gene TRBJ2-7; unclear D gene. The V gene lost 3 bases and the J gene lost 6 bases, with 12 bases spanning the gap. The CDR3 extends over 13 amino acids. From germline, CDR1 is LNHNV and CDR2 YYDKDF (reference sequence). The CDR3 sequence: CATSSGRALEQYF. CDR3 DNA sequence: TGTGCCACCAGCAGTGGCCGGGCCCTCGAGCAGTACTTC.

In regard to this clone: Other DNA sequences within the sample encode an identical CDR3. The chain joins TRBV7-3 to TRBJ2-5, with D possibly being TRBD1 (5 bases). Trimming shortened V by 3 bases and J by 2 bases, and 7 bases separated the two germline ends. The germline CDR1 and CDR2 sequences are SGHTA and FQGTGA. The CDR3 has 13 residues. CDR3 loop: CASSLGQQETQYF. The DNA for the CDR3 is TGTGCCAGCAGCTTGGGGCAGCAAGAGACCCAGTACTTC.

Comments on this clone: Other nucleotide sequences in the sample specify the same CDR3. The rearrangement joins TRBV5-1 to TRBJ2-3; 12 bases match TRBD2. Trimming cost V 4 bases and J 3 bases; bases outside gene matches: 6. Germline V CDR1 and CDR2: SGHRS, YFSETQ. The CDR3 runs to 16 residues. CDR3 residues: CASSLPGTSGTDTQYF. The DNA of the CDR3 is TGCGCCAGCAGCCTGCCAGGGACTAGCGGGACAGATACGCAGTATTTT.

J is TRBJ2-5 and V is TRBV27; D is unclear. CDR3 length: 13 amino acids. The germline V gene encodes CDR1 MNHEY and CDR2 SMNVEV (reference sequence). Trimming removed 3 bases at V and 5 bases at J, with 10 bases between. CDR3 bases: TGTGCCAGCAGTTTTAGAATAGGGGAGACCCAGTACTTC. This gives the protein CASSFRIGETQYF.

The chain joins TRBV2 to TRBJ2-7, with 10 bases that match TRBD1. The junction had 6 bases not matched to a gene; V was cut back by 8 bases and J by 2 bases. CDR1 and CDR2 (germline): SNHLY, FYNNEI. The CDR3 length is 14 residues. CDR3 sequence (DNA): TGTGCCAGCGCCGGGACAGGGGCACCCTACGAGCAGTACTTC. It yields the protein CASAGTGAPYEQYF.

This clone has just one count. CDR3 nucleotides: TGTGCCAGCAGCGAGACTCTTGCCTCCTACAATGAGCAGTTCTTC. This codes for CASSETLASYNEQFF. V is TRBV11-2 and J is TRBJ2-1; no clear D. Germline CDR1 SGHAT, CDR2 FQNNGV. Trimming pared 5 bases from V and 0 bases from J, leaving 11 bases between. CDR3 length: 15 residues.

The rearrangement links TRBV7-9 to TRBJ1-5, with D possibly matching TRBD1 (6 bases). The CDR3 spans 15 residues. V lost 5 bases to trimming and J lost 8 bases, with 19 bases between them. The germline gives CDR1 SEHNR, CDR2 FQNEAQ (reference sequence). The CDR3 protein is CASSTGQSLVEPQHF. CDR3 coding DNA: TGTGCCAGCAGCACTGGACAGTCCTTAGTTGAGCCCCAGCATTTT.

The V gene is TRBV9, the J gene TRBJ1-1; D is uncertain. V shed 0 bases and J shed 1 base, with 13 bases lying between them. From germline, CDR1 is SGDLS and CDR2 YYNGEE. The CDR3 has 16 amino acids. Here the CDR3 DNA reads TGTGCCAGCAGCGTAGATGTCCGGCTCACGAACACTGAAGCTTTCTTT. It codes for CASSVDVRLTNTEAFF.

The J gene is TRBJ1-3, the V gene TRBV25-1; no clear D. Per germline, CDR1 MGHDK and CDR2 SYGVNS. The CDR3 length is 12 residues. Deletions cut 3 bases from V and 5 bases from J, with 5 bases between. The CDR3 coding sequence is TGTGCCAGCAGTGACGCCCGAAACACCATATATTTT. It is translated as CASSDARNTIYF.

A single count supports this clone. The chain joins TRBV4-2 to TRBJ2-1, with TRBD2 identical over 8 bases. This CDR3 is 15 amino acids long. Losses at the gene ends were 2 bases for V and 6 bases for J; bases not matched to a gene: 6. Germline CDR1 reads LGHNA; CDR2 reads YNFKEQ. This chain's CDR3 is CASSQHATSANEQFF. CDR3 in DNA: TGTGCCAGCAGCCAACATGCGACTAGCGCCAATGAGCAGTTCTTC.

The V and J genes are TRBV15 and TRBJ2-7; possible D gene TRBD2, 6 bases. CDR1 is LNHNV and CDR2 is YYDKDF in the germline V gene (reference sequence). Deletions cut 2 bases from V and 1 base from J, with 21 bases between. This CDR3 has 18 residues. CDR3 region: CATSRPRGTSERSYEQYF. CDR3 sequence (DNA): TGTGCCACCAGCAGACCGAGAGGGACTTCAGAGCGTTCCTACGAGCAGTACTTC.

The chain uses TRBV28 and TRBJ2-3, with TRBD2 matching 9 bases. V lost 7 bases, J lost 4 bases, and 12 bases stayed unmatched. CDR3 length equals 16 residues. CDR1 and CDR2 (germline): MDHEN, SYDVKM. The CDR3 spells CASKGGAGGVSDTQYF. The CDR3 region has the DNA TGTGCCAGCAAGGGCGGTGCGGGAGGGGTGTCAGATACGCAGTATTTT.

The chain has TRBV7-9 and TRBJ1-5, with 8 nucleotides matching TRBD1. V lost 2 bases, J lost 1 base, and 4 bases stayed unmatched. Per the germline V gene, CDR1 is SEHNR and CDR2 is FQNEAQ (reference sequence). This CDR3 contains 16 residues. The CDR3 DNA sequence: TGTGCCAGCAGCTTATCTCAGGGGGCCAGCAATCAGCCCCAGCATTTT. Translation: CASSLSQGASNQPQHF. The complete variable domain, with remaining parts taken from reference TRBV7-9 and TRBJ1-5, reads DTGVSQNPRHKITKRGQNVTFRCDPISEHNRLYWYRQTLGQGPEFLTYFQNEAQLEKSRLLSDRFSAERPKGSFSTLEIQRTEQGDSAMYLCASSLSQGASNQPQHFGDGTRLSIL.

CDR3: CASSHILGGGEQYF. DNA for the CDR3: TGCGCCAGCAGCCATATTCTAGGGGGGGGCGAGCAGTACTTC. The chain has TRBV4-1 and TRBJ2-7, with D maybe TRBD2 (7 bases). This CDR3 spans 14 amino acids. Germline V gene sequence: CDR1 MGHRA, CDR2 YSYEKL. Trimming stripped 3 bases from V and 6 bases from J, with 15 bases between.

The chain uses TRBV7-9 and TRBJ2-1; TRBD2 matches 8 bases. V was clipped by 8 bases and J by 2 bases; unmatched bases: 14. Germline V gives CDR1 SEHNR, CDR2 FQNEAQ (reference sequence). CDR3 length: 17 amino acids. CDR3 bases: TGTGCCAGCGTTCCTCGCCCAGCGGGAGTCCCCTACAATGAGCAGTTCTTC. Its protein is CASVPRPAGVPYNEQFF.

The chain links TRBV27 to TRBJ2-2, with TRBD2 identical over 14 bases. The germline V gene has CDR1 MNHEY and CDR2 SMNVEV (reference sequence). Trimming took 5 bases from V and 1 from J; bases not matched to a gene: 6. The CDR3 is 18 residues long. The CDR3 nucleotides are TGTGCCAGCAGTAGGACTAGCGGGAGGCCCGGGAACACCGGGGAGCTGTTTTTT. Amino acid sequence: CASSRTSGRPGNTGELFF.

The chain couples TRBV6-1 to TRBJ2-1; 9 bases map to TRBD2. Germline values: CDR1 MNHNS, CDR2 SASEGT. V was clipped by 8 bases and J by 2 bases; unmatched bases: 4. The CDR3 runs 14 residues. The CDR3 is CASGSGRTYNEQFF. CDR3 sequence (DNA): TGTGCCAGCGGGAGCGGGAGGACCTACAATGAGCAGTTCTTC.

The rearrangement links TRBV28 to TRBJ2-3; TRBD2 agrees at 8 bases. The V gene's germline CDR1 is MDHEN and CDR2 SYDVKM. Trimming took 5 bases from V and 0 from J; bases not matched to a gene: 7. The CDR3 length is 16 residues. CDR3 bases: TGTGCCAGCAGTCTAGCGGGCCACTCTAGCACAGATACGCAGTATTTT. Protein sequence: CASSLAGHSSTDTQYF.

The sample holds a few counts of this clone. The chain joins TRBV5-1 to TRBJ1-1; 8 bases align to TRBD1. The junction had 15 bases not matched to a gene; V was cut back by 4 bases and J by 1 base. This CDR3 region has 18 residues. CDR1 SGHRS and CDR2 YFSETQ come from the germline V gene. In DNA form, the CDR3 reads TGCGCCAGCAGCCCCTATCGTGGGTCGGGACAGGCGAACACTGAAGCTTTCTTT. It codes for CASSPYRGSGQANTEAFF.

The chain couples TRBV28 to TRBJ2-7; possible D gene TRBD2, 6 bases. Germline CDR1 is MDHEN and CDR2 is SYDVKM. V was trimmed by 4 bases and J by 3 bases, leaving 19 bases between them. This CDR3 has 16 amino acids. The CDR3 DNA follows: TGTGCCAGCAGTTCCCCCCTAAGTACCGGGAGCTACGAGCAGTACTTC. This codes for CASSSPLSTGSYEQYF.